The TCR beta chain described here comes from a study of cytomegalovirus exposure and HLA in healthy donors. There are a few counts of this clone. Germline V gene sequence: CDR1 KGHSH, CDR2 LQKENI. This CDR3 contains 14 residues. V was cut by 6 bases and J by 1 base, with 12 bases left in between. The data were produced by immunoSEQ multiplex PCR, yet TCRdb's version contains in-frame clones alone and is incomplete. Among about 280,000 clones listed, roughly 90% were seen once. The receptor comes from a woman aged 18-30 years in good health and CMV-seronegative. The chain couples TRBV18 to TRBJ1-1; D ambiguous. Material: PBMCs. CDR3 DNA sequence: TGTGCCAGCTCCCGAGGACGGGAGAACACTGAAGCTTTCTTT. Amino acid sequence: CASSRGRENTEAFF.